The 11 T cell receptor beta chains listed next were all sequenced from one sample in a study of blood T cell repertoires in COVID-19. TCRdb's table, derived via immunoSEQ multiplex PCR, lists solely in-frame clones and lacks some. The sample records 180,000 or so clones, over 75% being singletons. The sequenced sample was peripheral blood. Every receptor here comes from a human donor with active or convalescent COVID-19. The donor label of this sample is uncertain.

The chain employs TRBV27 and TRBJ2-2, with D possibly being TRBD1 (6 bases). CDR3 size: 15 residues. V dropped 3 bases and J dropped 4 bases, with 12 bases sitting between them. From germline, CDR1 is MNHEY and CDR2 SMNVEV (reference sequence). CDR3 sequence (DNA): TGTGCCAGCAGTTTCTGGGGGCGGCGCACCGGGGAGCTGTTTTTT. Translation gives CASSFWGRRTGELFF.

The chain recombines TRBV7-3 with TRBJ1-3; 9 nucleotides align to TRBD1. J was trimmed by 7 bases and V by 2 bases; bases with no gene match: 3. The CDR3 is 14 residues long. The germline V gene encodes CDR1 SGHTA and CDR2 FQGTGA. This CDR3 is CASSLGTGRNTIYF. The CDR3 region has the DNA TGTGCCAGCAGCTTAGGGACAGGGAGGAACACCATATATTTT.

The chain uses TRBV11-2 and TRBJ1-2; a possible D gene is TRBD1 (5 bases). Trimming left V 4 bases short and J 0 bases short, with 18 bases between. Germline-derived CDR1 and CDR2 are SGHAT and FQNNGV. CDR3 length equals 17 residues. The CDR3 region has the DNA TGTGCCAGCAGCTCGTTGGGGGGAGCTCAAACTAACTATGGCTACACCTTC. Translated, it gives CASSSLGGAQTNYGYTF. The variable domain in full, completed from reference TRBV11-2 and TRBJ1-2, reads EAGVAQSPRYKIIEKRQSVAFWCNPISGHATLYWYQQILGQGPKLLIQFQNNGVVDDSQLPKDRFSAERLKGVDSTLKIQPAKLEDSAVYLCASSSLGGAQTNYGYTFGSGTRLTVV.

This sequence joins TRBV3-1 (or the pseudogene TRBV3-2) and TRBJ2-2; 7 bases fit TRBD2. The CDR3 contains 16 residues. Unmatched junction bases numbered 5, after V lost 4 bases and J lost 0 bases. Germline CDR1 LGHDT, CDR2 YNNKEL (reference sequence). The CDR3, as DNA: TGTGCCAGCAGCCGCATACTAGCGCCGAACACCGGGGAGCTGTTTTTT. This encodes CASSRILAPNTGELFF.

CDR3 sequence: CASSYGFSYEQYF. The CDR3 bases are TGTGCCAGCAGCTATGGCTTCTCCTACGAGCAGTACTTC. The gene calls are TRBV7-2 and TRBJ2-7; the D is unclear. CDR1 SGHTA and CDR2 FQGNSA come from the germline V gene. The CDR3 is 13 residues long. Deletions cut 4 bases from V and 0 bases from J, with 7 bases between.

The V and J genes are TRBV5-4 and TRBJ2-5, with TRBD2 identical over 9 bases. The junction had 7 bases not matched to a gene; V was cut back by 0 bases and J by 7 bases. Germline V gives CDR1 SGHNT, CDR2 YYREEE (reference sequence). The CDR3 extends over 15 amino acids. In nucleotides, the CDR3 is TGTGCCAGCAGCTTGGTTGCGGGGGGGCCTGGGACCCAGTACTTC. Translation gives CASSLVAGGPGTQYF.

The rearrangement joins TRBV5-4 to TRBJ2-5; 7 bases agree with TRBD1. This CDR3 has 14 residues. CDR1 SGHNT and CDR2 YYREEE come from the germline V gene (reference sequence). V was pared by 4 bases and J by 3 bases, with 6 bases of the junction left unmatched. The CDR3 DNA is TGTGCCAGCAGCCCGGGACAGCTTAAAGAGACCCAGTACTTC. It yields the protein CASSPGQLKETQYF.

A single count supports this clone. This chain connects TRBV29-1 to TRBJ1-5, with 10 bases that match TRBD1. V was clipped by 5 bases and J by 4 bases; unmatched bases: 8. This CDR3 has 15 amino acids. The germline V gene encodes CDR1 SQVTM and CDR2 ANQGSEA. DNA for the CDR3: TGCAGCGTTCTTAGCAAGGGACAGGGGAATCAGCCCCAGCATTTT. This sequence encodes CSVLSKGQGNQPQHF.

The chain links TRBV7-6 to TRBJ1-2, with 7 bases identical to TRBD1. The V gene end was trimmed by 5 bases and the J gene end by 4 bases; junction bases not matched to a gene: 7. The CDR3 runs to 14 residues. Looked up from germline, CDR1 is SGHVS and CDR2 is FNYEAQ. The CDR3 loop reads CASSPRGQSYGYTF. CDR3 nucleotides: TGTGCCAGCAGCCCTAGGGGGCAGAGCTATGGCTACACCTTC.

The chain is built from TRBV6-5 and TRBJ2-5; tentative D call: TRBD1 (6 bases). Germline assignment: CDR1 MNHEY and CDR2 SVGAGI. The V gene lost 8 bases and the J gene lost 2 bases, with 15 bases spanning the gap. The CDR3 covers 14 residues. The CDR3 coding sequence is TGTGCCAGCGGAATAGACAGGCGGCAAGAGACCCAGTACTTC. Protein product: CASGIDRRQETQYF.

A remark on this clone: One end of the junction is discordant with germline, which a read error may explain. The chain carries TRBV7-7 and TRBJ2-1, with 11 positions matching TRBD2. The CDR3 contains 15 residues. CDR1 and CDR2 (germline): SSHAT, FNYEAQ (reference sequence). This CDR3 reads CASSPGTSGFNEQFF. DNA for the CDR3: TGTGCTAGCAGCCCCGGGACTAGCGGATTCAATGAGCAGTTCTTC.